The 13 T cell receptor beta chains listed next were all sequenced from one sample in a study of prognosis after radiotherapy for stage I lung cancer. The study amplified the TCR beta CDR3 region from genomic DNA. This amplification was carried out by two rounds of multiplex PCR. Used in first-round PCR were primers specific to each TRBV and TRBJ gene. TCRdb independently ran MiXCR on the multiplex PCR reads; one entry per CDR3 protein. Of 20,000 to 25,000 distinct CDR3 sequences in the sample, less than 50% were seen once. The source was PBMCs, collected before or after stereotactic body radiation therapy (not recorded which). The origin of the receptors is a donor at least 50 years old with non-small cell lung cancer.

The sample holds many counts of this clonotype. The chain links TRBV2 to TRBJ2-1; D is ambiguous. The V and J ends lost 6 bases and 3 bases respectively, with 3 bases between them. The CDR3 loop spans 11 amino acids. Germline CDR1 reads SNHLY; CDR2 reads FYNNEI. The CDR3 loop reads CASRFYNEQFF. In nucleotides, the CDR3 is TGTGCCAGCAGGTTCTACAATGAGCAGTTCTTC.

This clonotype was counted at least ten times. V is TRBV15 and J is TRBJ1-3; D ambiguous. The CDR3 totals 16 residues. CDR1 and CDR2 from the germline V gene are LNHNV and YYDKDF (reference sequence). V was shortened by 1 base and J by 4 bases, with 14 bases between the two germline ends. CDR3 loop: CATSRGPATLGNTIYF. DNA for the CDR3: TGTGCCACCAGCAGAGGTCCAGCGACCCTGGGAAACACCATATATTTT.

The chain's CDR3 is CASSPGTAGANVLTF. The CDR3 DNA reads TGTGCCAGCAGTCCGGGGACAGCTGGGGCCAACGTCCTGACTTTC. The rearrangement uses TRBV11-1 and TRBJ2-6; 7 nucleotides align to TRBD1. Germline CDR1 and CDR2: SGHAT and FQDESV (reference sequence). There are 15 residues in the CDR3. With V trimmed by 6 bases and J by 2 bases, 4 bases remained unmatched.

The chain employs TRBV28 and TRBJ1-3, with D possibly TRBD1 on 6 matching bases. The ends were cut back, 6 bases at V and 4 bases at J, with 16 bases in the middle. The germline V gene encodes CDR1 MDHEN and CDR2 SYDVKM. The CDR3 consists of 15 residues. The CDR3 region is CASRPDRSPGNTIYF. DNA for the CDR3: TGTGCCAGCAGACCCGACAGGTCGCCAGGAAACACCATATATTTT. The variable domain in full, completed from reference TRBV28 and TRBJ1-3, reads DVKVTQSSRYLVKRTGEKVFLECVQDMDHENMFWYRQDPGLGLRLIYFSYDVKMKEKGDIPEGYSVSREKKERFSLILESASTNQTSMYLCASRPDRSPGNTIYFGEGSWLTVV.

Worth noting for this clonotype: At one end, the junction sequence differs from germline, possibly due to a read error. The chain joins TRBV11-2 to TRBJ2-1; no clear D. The germline V gene has CDR1 SGHAT and CDR2 FQNNGV. This CDR3 is built from 12 residues. The CDR3 nucleotides read TGTGCCAGCAGCTTGACCCGGAATGATCAGTTCTTC. Its protein product is CASSLTRNDQFF.

Only a few counts were recorded for this clonotype. A single base is all that separates this from a far larger clone, so a read error is likely. This chain connects TRBV6-4 to TRBJ2-2; D is perhaps TRBD1 or TRBD2 (5 bases each). From germline, CDR1 is MRHNA and CDR2 SNTAGT. The CDR3 is 16 residues long. CDR3 nucleotides: TGTGCCACAGCATATCAGGGAAACGCGAACACCGGGGAGCTGTCTTTT. It is translated as CATAYQGNANTGELSF.

The chain carries TRBV6-5 and TRBJ1-6; perhaps TRBD1 as D (5 bases). Germline CDR1 is MNHEY and CDR2 is SVGAGI. Trimming left V 2 bases short and J 0 bases short, with 11 bases between. The CDR3 has 17 residues. CDR3 sequence reads: CASSYAEGDSYNSPLHF. The CDR3, as DNA: TGTGCCAGCAGTTACGCAGAAGGGGACTCCTATAATTCACCCCTCCACTTT.

V and J are TRBV28 and TRBJ1-2; D uncertain. The germline V gene encodes CDR1 MDHEN and CDR2 SYDVKM. This CDR3 region has 13 residues. With 3 bases removed from V and 3 bases from J, the gap between germline ends came to 8 bases. In DNA, the CDR3 is TGTGCCAGCAGTTTTAATCAATACTATGGCTACACCTTC. It specifies CASSFNQYYGYTF.

In the case of this clonotype: Since the CDR3 does not end with the conserved phenylalanine or tryptophan, this likely comes from a read error. This chain joins TRBV6-2 or TRBV6-3 and TRBJ1-2, with 11 bases lining up with TRBD1. J lost 4 bases, V lost 9 bases, and 4 bases had no gene match. CDR1 is MNHEY, CDR2 SVGEGT, per germline. This CDR3 comprises 13 residues. This CDR3 is CAREGQGVYGYTL. CDR3 nucleotide sequence: TGTGCCAGAGAGGGACAGGGGGTCTATGGCTACACCTTA.

This clonotype was recorded at least ten times. The DNA of the CDR3 is TGTGCCAGCAGCCAAGGCAGGGACAATCAGCCCCAGCATTTT. This translates into CASSQGRDNQPQHF. The chain joins TRBV4-2 to TRBJ1-5, with TRBD1 as a possible D gene (5 bases). Germline V gives CDR1 LGHNA, CDR2 YNFKEQ. This CDR3 contains 14 residues. V was pared by 1 base and J by 3 bases, with 7 bases between.

This clonotype showed up many times. This chain links TRBV20-1 with TRBJ1-1; D is possibly TRBD1 (6 bases). Germline CDR1 DFQATT, CDR2 SNEGSKA (reference sequence). CDR3 length: 12 amino acids. The ends were cut back, 5 bases at V and 4 bases at J, with 11 bases in the middle. DNA for the CDR3: TGCAGTGCTCACAGGGAAGTCACTGAAGCTTTCTTT. The encoded protein is CSAHREVTEAFF.

In this sample, this clonotype is medium-sized. The chain joins TRBV6-1 to TRBJ1-1; D unclear. The V gene's germline CDR1 is MNHNS and CDR2 SASEGT. The CDR3 totals 14 residues. V was clipped by 1 base and J by 3 bases, with 9 bases between them. The CDR3 region has the DNA TGTGCCAGCAGTGAAGGGATTGCGGACACTGAAGCTTTCTTT. It is translated as CASSEGIADTEAFF.

Ten or more counts support this clonotype. The DNA of the CDR3 is TGTGCCAGCAGTTACCGCGCGGCAAGCACAGATACGCAGTATTTT. Translated, it gives CASSYRAASTDTQYF. The gene calls are TRBV6-5 and TRBJ2-3; no reliable D call. CDR3 length equals 15 residues. Trimming removed 2 bases at V and 0 bases at J, with 9 bases between. CDR1 is MNHEY, CDR2 SVGAGI, per germline.